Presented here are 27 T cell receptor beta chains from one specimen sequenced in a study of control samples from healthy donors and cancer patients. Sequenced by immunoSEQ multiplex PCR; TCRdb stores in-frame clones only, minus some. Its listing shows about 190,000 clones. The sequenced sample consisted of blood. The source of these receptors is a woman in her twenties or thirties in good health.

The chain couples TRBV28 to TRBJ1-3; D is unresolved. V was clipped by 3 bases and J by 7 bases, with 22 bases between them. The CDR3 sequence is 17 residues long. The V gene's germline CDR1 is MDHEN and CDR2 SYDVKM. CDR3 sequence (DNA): TGTGCCAGCAGTTTTTTCGCCCCCTACAAGATCGGGAACACCATATATTTT. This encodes CASSFFAPYKIGNTIYF.

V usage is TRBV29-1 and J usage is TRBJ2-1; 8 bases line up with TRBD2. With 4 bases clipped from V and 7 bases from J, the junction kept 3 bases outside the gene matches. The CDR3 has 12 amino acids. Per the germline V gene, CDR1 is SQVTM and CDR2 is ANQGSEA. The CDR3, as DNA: TGCAGCGTTGGGCGGGGGGTTAATGAGCAGTTCTTC. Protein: CSVGRGVNEQFF.

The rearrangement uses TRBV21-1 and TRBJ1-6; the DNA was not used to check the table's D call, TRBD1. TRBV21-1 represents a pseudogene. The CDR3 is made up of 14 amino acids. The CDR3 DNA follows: TGTGCCAGCAGCTTGAGTGACATCGAGTCACCCCTCCACTTT. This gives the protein CASSLSDIESPLHF.

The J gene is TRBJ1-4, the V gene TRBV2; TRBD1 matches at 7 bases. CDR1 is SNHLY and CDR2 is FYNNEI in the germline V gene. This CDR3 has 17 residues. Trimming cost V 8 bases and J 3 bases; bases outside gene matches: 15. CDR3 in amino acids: CASAPPMTGRANEKLFF. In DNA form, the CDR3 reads TGTGCCAGCGCTCCACCGATGACAGGGCGCGCTAATGAAAAACTGTTTTTT.

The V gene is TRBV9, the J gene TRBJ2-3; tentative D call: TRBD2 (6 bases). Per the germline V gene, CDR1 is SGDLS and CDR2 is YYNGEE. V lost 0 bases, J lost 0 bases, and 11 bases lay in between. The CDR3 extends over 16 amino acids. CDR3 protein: CASSVDPAGSTDTQYF. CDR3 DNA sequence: TGTGCCAGCAGCGTAGATCCAGCGGGTAGCACAGATACGCAGTATTTT.

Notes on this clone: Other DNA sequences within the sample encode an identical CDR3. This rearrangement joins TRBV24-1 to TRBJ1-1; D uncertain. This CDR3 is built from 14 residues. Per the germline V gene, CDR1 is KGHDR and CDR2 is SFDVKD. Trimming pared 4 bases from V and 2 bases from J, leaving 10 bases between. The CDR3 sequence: CATSDRTSNTEAFF. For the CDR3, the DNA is TGTGCCACCAGTGACCGTACAAGTAACACTGAAGCTTTCTTT.

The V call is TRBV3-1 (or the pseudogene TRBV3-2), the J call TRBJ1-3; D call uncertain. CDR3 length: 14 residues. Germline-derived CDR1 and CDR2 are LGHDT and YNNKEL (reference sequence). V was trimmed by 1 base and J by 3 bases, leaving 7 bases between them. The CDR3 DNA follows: TGTGCCAGCAGCCAAGCACAGATTGGAAACACCATATATTTT. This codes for CASSQAQIGNTIYF.

In nucleotides, the CDR3 is TGTGCCAGCAGCTTAAGAGGGGATGGAAACACCATATATTTT. It codes for CASSLRGDGNTIYF. This chain links TRBV7-9 with TRBJ1-3; D perhaps matches TRBD1 (5 bases). Trimming removed 2 bases at V and 3 bases at J, with 8 bases between. Germline CDR1 is SEHNR and CDR2 is FQNEAQ (reference sequence). This CDR3 is built from 14 residues.

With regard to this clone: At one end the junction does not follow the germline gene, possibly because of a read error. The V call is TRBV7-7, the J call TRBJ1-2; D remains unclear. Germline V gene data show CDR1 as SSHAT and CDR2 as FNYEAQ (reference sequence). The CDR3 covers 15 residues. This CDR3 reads CASSPLVLSVYGYTF. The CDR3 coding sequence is TGTGCTAGCAGCCCACTTGTCCTTAGCGTTTATGGCTACACCTTC. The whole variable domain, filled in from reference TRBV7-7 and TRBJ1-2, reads GAGVSQSPRYKVTKRGQDVTLRCDPISSHATLYWYQQALGQGPEFLTYFNYEAQPDKSGLPSDRFSAERPEGSISTLTIQRTEQRDSAMYRCASSPLVLSVYGYTFGSGTRLTVV.

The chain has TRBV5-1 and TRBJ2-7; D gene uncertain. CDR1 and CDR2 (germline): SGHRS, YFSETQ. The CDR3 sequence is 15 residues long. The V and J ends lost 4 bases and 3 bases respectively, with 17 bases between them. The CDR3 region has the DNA TGCGCCAGCAGCGACCCTGACACCCCCCTCTACGAGCAGTACTTC. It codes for CASSDPDTPLYEQYF. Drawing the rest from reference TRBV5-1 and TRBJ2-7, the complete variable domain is KAGVTQTPRYLIKTRGQQVTLSCSPISGHRSVSWYQQTPGQGLQFLFEYFSETQRNKGNFPGRFSGRQFSNSRSEMNVSTLELGDSALYLCASSDPDTPLYEQYFGPGTRLTVT.

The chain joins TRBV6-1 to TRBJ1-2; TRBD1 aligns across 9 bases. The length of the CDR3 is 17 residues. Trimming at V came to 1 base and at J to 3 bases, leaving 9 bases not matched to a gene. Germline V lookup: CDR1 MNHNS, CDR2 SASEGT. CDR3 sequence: CASSEGDREDYYYGYTF. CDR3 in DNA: TGTGCCAGCAGTGAAGGGGACAGGGAGGATTATTACTATGGCTACACCTTC.

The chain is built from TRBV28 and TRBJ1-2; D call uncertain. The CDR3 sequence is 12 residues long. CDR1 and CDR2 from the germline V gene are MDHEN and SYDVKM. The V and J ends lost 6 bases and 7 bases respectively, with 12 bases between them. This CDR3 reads CASRSSTRGYTF. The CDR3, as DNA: TGTGCCAGCAGGTCCAGTACGCGTGGCTACACCTTC.

The CDR3 DNA follows: TGTGCCAGCAGCTTTGTTAGTGCGGACAGGGAGGGAACCCAGTACTTC. Protein: CASSFVSADREGTQYF. The genes are TRBV11-2 and TRBJ2-5; weak D call: TRBD1 (8 bases). This CDR3 is built from 16 residues. V was pared by 3 bases and J by 8 bases, with 22 bases between. Looked up from germline, CDR1 is SGHAT and CDR2 is FQNNGV.

CDR3 sequence: CASSFRDTEAFF. The CDR3 DNA follows: TGTGCCAGCAGTTTCAGGGACACTGAAGCTTTCTTT. This chain joins TRBV12-3 or TRBV12-4 and TRBJ1-1; TRBD1 is a possible D gene (5 bases). The ends were cut back, 3 bases at V and 3 bases at J, with 5 bases in the middle. The CDR3 spans 12 residues.

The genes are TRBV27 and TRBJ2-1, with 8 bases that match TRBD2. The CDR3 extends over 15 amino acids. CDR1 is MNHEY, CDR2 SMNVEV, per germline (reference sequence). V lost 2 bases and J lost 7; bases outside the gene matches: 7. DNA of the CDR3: TGTGCCAGCAGTTTAAGCGGGGGCCAATTAAATGAGCAGTTCTTC. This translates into CASSLSGGQLNEQFF.

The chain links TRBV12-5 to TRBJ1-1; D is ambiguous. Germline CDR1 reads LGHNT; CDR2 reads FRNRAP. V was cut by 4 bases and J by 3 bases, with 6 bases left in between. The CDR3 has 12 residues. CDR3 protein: CASGWSDTEAFF. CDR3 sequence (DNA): TGTGCTAGTGGTTGGTCGGACACTGAAGCTTTCTTT.

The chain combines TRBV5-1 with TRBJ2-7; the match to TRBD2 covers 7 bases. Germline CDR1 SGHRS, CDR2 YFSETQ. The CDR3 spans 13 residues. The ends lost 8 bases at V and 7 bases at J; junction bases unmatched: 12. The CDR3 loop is CASFQGLRGEQYF. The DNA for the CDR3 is TGCGCCAGTTTCCAGGGTTTGCGGGGGGAGCAGTACTTC.

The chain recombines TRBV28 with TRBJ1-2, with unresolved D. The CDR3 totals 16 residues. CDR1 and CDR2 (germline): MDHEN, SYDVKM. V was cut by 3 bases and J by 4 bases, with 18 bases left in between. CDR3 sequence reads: CASSFYLLGRSYGYTF. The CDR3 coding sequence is TGTGCCAGCAGTTTCTATTTGCTCGGAAGGAGCTATGGCTACACCTTC.

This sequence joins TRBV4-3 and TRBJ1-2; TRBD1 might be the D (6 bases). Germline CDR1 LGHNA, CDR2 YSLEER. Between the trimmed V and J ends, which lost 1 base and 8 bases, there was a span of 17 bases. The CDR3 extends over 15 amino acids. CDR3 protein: CASSQAARGARGYTF. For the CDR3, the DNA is TGCGCCAGCAGCCAAGCCGCACGGGGGGCTCGGGGCTACACCTTC.

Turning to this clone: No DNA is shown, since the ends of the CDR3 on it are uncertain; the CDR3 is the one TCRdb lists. The CDR3 protein is CASSSSADRYGYTF. The chain joins TRBV27 to TRBJ1-2. Germline V lookup: CDR1 MNHEY, CDR2 SMNVEV (reference sequence). The CDR3 length equals 14 residues, ends included.

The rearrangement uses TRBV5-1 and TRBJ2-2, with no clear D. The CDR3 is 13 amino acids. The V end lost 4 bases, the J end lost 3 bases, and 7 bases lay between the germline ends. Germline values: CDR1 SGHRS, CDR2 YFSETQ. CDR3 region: CASSPRDTGELFF. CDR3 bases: TGCGCCAGCAGCCCTAGGGACACCGGGGAGCTGTTTTTT.

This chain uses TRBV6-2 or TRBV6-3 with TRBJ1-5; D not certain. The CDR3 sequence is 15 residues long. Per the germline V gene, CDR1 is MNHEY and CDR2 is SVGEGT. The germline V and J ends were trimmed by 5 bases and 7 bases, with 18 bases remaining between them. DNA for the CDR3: TGTGCCAGCAGTCCCGTCGAACCTCTCAACCAGCCCCAGCATTTT. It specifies CASSPVEPLNQPQHF.

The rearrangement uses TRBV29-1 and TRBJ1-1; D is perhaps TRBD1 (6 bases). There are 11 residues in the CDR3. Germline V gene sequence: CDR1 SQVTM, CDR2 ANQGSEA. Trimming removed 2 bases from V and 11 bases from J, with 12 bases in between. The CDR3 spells CSVERGREAFF. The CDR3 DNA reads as TGCAGCGTTGAACGGGGGCGGGAGGCTTTCTTT.

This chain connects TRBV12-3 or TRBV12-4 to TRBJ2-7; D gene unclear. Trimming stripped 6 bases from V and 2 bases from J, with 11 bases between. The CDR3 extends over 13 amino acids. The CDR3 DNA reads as TGTGCCAGCAGAACTACGGGCGCCTACGAGCAGTACTTC. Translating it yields CASRTTGAYEQYF.

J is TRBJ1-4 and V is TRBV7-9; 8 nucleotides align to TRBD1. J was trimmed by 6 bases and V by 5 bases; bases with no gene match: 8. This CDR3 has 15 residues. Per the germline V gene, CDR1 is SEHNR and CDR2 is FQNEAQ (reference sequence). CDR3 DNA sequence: TGTGCCAGCAGCCCCCAGACAGGGGCAGATGAAAAACTGTTTTTT. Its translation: CASSPQTGADEKLFF.

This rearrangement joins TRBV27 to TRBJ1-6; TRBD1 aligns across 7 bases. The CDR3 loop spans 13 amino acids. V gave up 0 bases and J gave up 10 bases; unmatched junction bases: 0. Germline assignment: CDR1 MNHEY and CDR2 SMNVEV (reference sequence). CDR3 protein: CASSLSRGSPLHF. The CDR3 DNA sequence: TGTGCCAGCAGTTTATCCAGGGGGTCACCCCTCCACTTT.

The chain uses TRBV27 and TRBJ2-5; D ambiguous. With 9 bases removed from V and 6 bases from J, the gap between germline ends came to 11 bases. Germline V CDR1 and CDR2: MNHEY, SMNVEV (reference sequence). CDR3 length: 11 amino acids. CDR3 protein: CASGFGQTQYF. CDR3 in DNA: TGTGCCAGTGGGTTCGGACAGACCCAGTACTTC.